These 16 T cell receptor beta chains were all obtained from the same sample, sequenced in a study of identical twins. One entry per CDR3 protein results from TCRdb running MiXCR on the 5' RACE reads. This table holds hundreds of thousands of distinct CDR3 sequences, 8% to 9.5% found once. The same data also went into a second study, on yellow fever vaccine responses in identical twins.

Material: CD8+ T cells sorted from blood. These receptors all stem from a woman aged 18-35 years in good health.

The V call is TRBV2, the J call TRBJ2-3, with TRBD1 matching over 9 bases. The CDR3 runs to 15 residues. The germline CDR1 and CDR2 sequences are SNHLY and FYNNEI. V lost 5 bases and J lost 5; bases outside the gene matches: 8. The CDR3 protein is CASSPGQGVGDTQYF. The CDR3 DNA is TGTGCCAGCAGTCCGGGACAGGGTGTCGGAGATACGCAGTATTTT.

CDR3: CASSPAWTAGSSYEQYF. The CDR3 DNA reads TGTGCCAGCAGCCCTGCATGGACAGCGGGTAGCTCCTACGAGCAGTACTTC. V and J are TRBV7-8 and TRBJ2-7; possibly TRBD1 or TRBD2 for D (6 bases each). V was trimmed by 5 bases and J by 0 bases, leaving 20 bases between them. This CDR3 comprises 17 residues. The germline gives CDR1 SGHVS, CDR2 FQNEAQ.

This clonotype was recorded many times. The chain carries TRBV29-1 and TRBJ2-1; weak D call: TRBD2 (6 bases). This CDR3 is 11 amino acids long. Germline V gene data show CDR1 as SQVTM and CDR2 as ANQGSEA. V was shortened by 3 bases and J by 8 bases, with 8 bases between the two germline ends. CDR3 nucleotide sequence: TGCAGCGTTGACGGGGGAGATGAGCAGTTCTTC. It yields the protein CSVDGGDEQFF.

In this sample, this clonotype turned up a few times. The chain joins TRBV9 to TRBJ1-6, with D hard to call. Germline loops: CDR1 SGDLS, CDR2 YYNGEE. The ends were cut back, 0 bases at V and 8 bases at J, with 3 bases in the middle. The CDR3 consists of 12 residues. The CDR3 sequence: CASSVEHSPLHF. In nucleotides, the CDR3 is TGTGCCAGCAGCGTAGAGCATTCACCCCTCCACTTT.

This clonotype was counted many times. The gene calls are TRBV12-3 or TRBV12-4 and TRBJ2-5; D remains unclear. This CDR3 has 12 amino acids. Trimming cost V 8 bases and J 4 bases, with 11 bases left between them. For the CDR3, the DNA is TGTGCCAGCGCCGGTGAAGGAGAGACCCAGTACTTC. Translated: CASAGEGETQYF.

V gene TRBV30 combines with J gene TRBJ2-1, with D tentatively TRBD2 (5 bases). With 0 bases removed from V and 4 bases from J, the gap between germline ends came to 16 bases. CDR3 length: 16 residues. Germline V gene data show CDR1 as GTSNPN and CDR2 as SVGIG (reference sequence). CDR3 sequence: CAWSVKEVGFYNEQFF. The CDR3 region has the DNA TGTGCCTGGAGTGTAAAGGAGGTCGGCTTTTACAATGAGCAGTTCTTC.

The chain has TRBV6-2 or TRBV6-3 and TRBJ2-3; D gene unclear. The CDR3 runs to 14 residues. Trimming pared 2 bases from V and 4 bases from J, leaving 10 bases between. Germline V gives CDR1 MNHEY, CDR2 SVGEGT. CDR3 sequence reads: CASSYNSEADTQYF. In DNA, the CDR3 is TGTGCCAGCAGTTACAACAGCGAGGCAGATACGCAGTATTTT.

In its sample, this clonotype was seen many times. The chain recombines TRBV12-3 or TRBV12-4 with TRBJ1-5; D is unclear. CDR3 size: 12 residues. With 7 bases removed from V and 7 bases from J, the gap between germline ends came to 11 bases. The CDR3 here is CASTGGIQPQHF. The CDR3 nucleotides are TGTGCCAGCACTGGAGGGATCCAGCCCCAGCATTTT.

This clonotype showed up many times. The rearrangement links TRBV7-9 to TRBJ2-5; D is ambiguous. From germline, CDR1 is SEHNR and CDR2 FQNEAQ (reference sequence). Trimming took 5 bases from V and 1 from J, leaving 17 bases between them. The length of the CDR3 is 16 residues. CDR3 sequence reads: CASSTGHDFGQETQYF. The DNA for the CDR3 is TGTGCCAGCAGCACCGGTCATGATTTTGGCCAAGAGACCCAGTACTTC.

V is TRBV5-1 and J is TRBJ1-6; no reliable D call. Trimming left V 3 bases short and J 3 bases short, with 7 bases between. Germline-derived CDR1 and CDR2 are SGHRS and YFSETQ. This CDR3 is built from 14 residues. The CDR3 nucleotides read TGCGCCAGCAGCTGGCCAGACTATAATTCACCCCTCCACTTT. It yields the protein CASSWPDYNSPLHF.

This clonotype was seen at least ten times. The chain combines TRBV4-1 with TRBJ2-7; 7 bases agree with TRBD1. Unmatched junction bases numbered 5, after V lost 3 bases and J lost 3 bases. The CDR3 has 14 residues. The germline V gene has CDR1 MGHRA and CDR2 YSYEKL. CDR3 residues: CASSQTGTDYEQYF. The CDR3, as DNA: TGCGCCAGCAGCCAGACCGGGACAGACTACGAGCAGTACTTC.

The table lists this clonotype with a few counts. The V gene is TRBV27, the J gene TRBJ2-1, with TRBD2 matching 9 bases. The CDR3 has 12 residues. Per the germline V gene, CDR1 is MNHEY and CDR2 is SMNVEV (reference sequence). The junction had 10 bases not matched to a gene; V was cut back by 7 bases and J by 15 bases. The CDR3 reads CASTNSGRPGFF. The CDR3 region has the DNA TGTGCCAGCACCAATAGCGGGAGACCCGGGTTCTTC.

The CDR3 DNA reads as TGCAGTGCTAGAGGAAGGTGGGAGTCACCCTACGAGCAGTACTTC. Translation gives CSARGRWESPYEQYF. The V gene is TRBV20-1, the J gene TRBJ2-7, with D possibly TRBD2 on 5 matching bases. Germline V gene lookup returns CDR1 DFQATT and CDR2 SNEGSKA (reference sequence). The CDR3 is 15 amino acids. The V end was cut by 1 base, the J end by 2 bases, with 15 bases between.

This clonotype has just a few counts. The V gene is TRBV20-1, the J gene TRBJ2-1, with 8 bases lining up with TRBD2. V was pared by 0 bases and J by 6 bases, with 4 bases of the junction left unmatched. Looked up from germline, CDR1 is DFQATT and CDR2 is SNEGSKA (reference sequence). The CDR3 loop spans 14 amino acids. DNA for the CDR3: TGCAGTGCTAGAGAGCCAGCGGGAGCCAATGAGCAGTTCTTC. Protein product: CSAREPAGANEQFF.

This clonotype was found many times. This chain joins TRBV7-9 and TRBJ2-7, with 7 bases that match TRBD1. Germline trimming cut 5 bases from V and 3 bases from J; bases unmatched to any gene: 7. Per germline, CDR1 SEHNR and CDR2 FQNEAQ (reference sequence). The CDR3 runs to 14 residues. CDR3: CASSPGQNYYEQYF. CDR3 DNA: TGTGCCAGCAGCCCGGGACAGAACTACTACGAGCAGTACTTC.

This clonotype was seen repeatedly, ten times or more. The chain has TRBV18 and TRBJ2-4; D gene ambiguous. Germline CDR1 is KGHSH and CDR2 is LQKENI. The CDR3 has 18 amino acids. V lost 6 bases and J lost 0, with 21 bases in between. This chain's CDR3 is CASSYNGAHNIAKNIQYF. The CDR3 nucleotides are TGTGCCAGCTCTTACAACGGCGCCCACAATATAGCCAAAAACATTCAGTACTTC. The full variable domain, with the rest looked up from reference TRBV18 and TRBJ2-4, is NAGVMQNPRHLVRRRGQEARLRCSPMKGHSHVYWYRQLPEEGLKFMVYLQKENIIDESGMPKERFSAEFPKEGPSILRIQQVVRGDSAAYFCASSYNGAHNIAKNIQYFGAGTRLSVL.